The 28 T cell receptor beta chains in this list originate from one sample, sequenced in a study of blood T cell repertoires in COVID-19. The assay was immunoSEQ multiplex PCR, and TCRdb's table has in-frame clones only and misses some. The sample carries 300,000 or so clones, around 90% recorded once. The sequenced sample was peripheral blood. Receptors were obtained from a woman between 35 and 50 years old with acute or convalescent COVID-19.

Here the CDR3 reads CASSTLNTEAFF. Here the CDR3 DNA reads TGTGCCAGCAGCACTTTAAACACTGAAGCTTTCTTT. The chain carries TRBV7-3 and TRBJ1-1; D is unresolved. The CDR3 runs to 12 residues. CDR1 is SGHTA and CDR2 is FQGTGA in the germline V gene. Trimming took 5 bases from V and 2 from J, leaving 6 bases between them.

The chain joins TRBV9 to TRBJ1-3; TRBD1 is a possible D gene (5 bases). V was pared by 0 bases and J by 6 bases, with 10 bases between. Germline values: CDR1 SGDLS, CDR2 YYNGEE. The CDR3 runs 14 residues. The CDR3 sequence is CASSVGQGVNTIYF. The CDR3 DNA is TGTGCCAGCAGCGTAGGGCAGGGTGTAAACACCATATATTTT.

This sequence joins TRBV5-4 and TRBJ2-1, with D uncertain. CDR1 and CDR2 from the germline V gene are SGHNT and YYREEE (reference sequence). The CDR3 extends over 12 amino acids. Deletions cut 3 bases from V and 7 bases from J, with 8 bases between. This CDR3 is CASSSYSNEQFF. The CDR3 DNA is TGTGCCAGCAGCTCCTACAGTAATGAGCAGTTCTTC.

This chain connects TRBV5-1 to TRBJ1-1; possible D gene TRBD1, 5 bases. The CDR3 covers 16 residues. Between the trimmed V and J ends, which lost 1 base and 0 bases, there was a span of 13 bases. Germline V lookup: CDR1 SGHRS, CDR2 YFSETQ. In DNA form, the CDR3 reads TGCGCCAGCAGCTTGCTGACAGAGACCTTGAACACTGAAGCTTTCTTT. This sequence encodes CASSLLTETLNTEAFF. Full variable domain (remainder filled in from reference TRBV5-1 and TRBJ1-1): KAGVTQTPRYLIKTRGQQVTLSCSPISGHRSVSWYQQTPGQGLQFLFEYFSETQRNKGNFPGRFSGRQFSNSRSEMNVSTLELGDSALYLCASSLLTETLNTEAFFGQGTRLTVV.

V gene TRBV5-1 combines with J gene TRBJ1-6; 8 bases agree with TRBD1. This CDR3 has 15 amino acids. Trimming removed 3 bases from V and 6 bases from J; junction bases left unmatched: 5. The germline CDR1 and CDR2 sequences are SGHRS and YFSETQ. CDR3: CASSSGQATNSPLHF. The CDR3 nucleotides are TGCGCCAGCAGCTCGGGACAGGCAACTAATTCACCCCTCCACTTT.

Within the sample, this clone is medium-sized. The chain carries TRBV19 and TRBJ1-3; possible D gene TRBD1, 5 bases. The CDR3 length is 15 residues. V was cut by 3 bases and J by 1 base, with 10 bases left in between. The V gene's germline CDR1 is LNHDA and CDR2 SQIVND (reference sequence). The CDR3 nucleotides are TGTGCCAGTAGTATGGGACTGAATTCTGGAAACACCATATATTTT. Protein: CASSMGLNSGNTIYF.

Only one count was recorded for this clone. The chain carries TRBV11-2 and TRBJ1-3; 8 nucleotides agree with TRBD1. Unmatched junction bases numbered 9, after V lost 4 bases and J lost 1 base. Germline CDR1 SGHAT, CDR2 FQNNGV. CDR3 size: 17 residues. The chain's CDR3 is CASSSFDRGSSGNTIYF. The CDR3 nucleotides read TGTGCCAGCAGCTCATTCGACAGGGGATCTTCTGGAAACACCATATATTTT.

The chain uses TRBV19 and TRBJ1-2; the match to TRBD1 covers 7 bases. This CDR3 spans 15 amino acids. Per germline, CDR1 LNHDA and CDR2 SQIVND (reference sequence). V shed 0 bases, J shed 6 bases, and the junction held 7 bases outside the gene matches. CDR3: CASSIDRGQFDGYTF. The DNA for the CDR3 is TGTGCCAGTAGTATAGACCGGGGACAGTTCGATGGCTACACCTTC.

This rearrangement joins TRBV6-5 to TRBJ1-2; a weak D match, TRBD1 (5 bases). Germline V lookup: CDR1 MNHEY, CDR2 SVGAGI. Trimming pared 8 bases from V and 8 bases from J, leaving 15 bases between. CDR3 length: 12 residues. CDR3 residues: CASARGEEGYTF. The DNA of the CDR3 is TGTGCCAGCGCGCGAGGGGAGGAAGGCTACACCTTC.

The rearrangement links TRBV5-6 to TRBJ1-2; D gene uncertain. The CDR3 is made up of 14 amino acids. Germline V CDR1 and CDR2: SGHDT, YYEEEE. V lost 0 bases and J 8 bases, leaving 14 bases between the germline ends. The CDR3 region has the DNA TGTGCCAGCAGCTTGGCTGGCCCCCCTAGGGGCTACACCTTC. Translating it yields CASSLAGPPRGYTF.

The CDR3 bases are TGTGCCACCAGTGATGTGGGACTAGCGGGGGCAGATACGCAGTATTTT. Protein sequence: CATSDVGLAGADTQYF. The rearrangement uses TRBV24-1 and TRBJ2-3; 14 positions agree with TRBD2. Germline values: CDR1 KGHDR, CDR2 SFDVKD. V was clipped by 3 bases and J by 4 bases; unmatched bases: 2. This CDR3 has 16 residues.

This clone appeared a single time. This chain joins TRBV19 and TRBJ1-6; TRBD1 is a possible D gene (6 bases). Per germline, CDR1 LNHDA and CDR2 SQIVND (reference sequence). Trimming removed 5 bases at V and 6 bases at J, with 23 bases between. The CDR3 length is 18 residues. Here the CDR3 DNA reads TGTGCCAGTAGTCCCACAGGGAGCCCCCGGATTTCTAATTCACCCCTCCACTTT. Protein product: CASSPTGSPRISNSPLHF. Looking up the rest from reference TRBV19 and TRBJ1-6 gives the full variable domain: DGGITQSPKYLFRKEGQNVTLSCEQNLNHDAMYWYRQDPGQGLRLIYYSQIVNDFQKGDIAEGYSVSREKKESFPLTVTSAQKNPTAFYLCASSPTGSPRISNSPLHFGNGTRLTVT.

This rearrangement joins TRBV7-2 to TRBJ1-1; D possibly corresponds to TRBD1 (5 bases). Germline V gene data show CDR1 as SGHTA and CDR2 as FQGNSA. The CDR3 is 15 amino acids. Trimming shortened V by 3 bases and J by 5 bases, and 16 bases separated the two germline ends. CDR3 amino acids: CASSFPRGGGTEAFF. The CDR3 coding sequence is TGTGCCAGCAGCTTCCCCCGTGGGGGAGGAACTGAAGCTTTCTTT.

This chain links TRBV3-1 (or the pseudogene TRBV3-2) with TRBJ2-6; D gene unclear. The V end lost 0 bases, the J end lost 0 bases, and 15 bases lay between the germline ends. Germline V CDR1 and CDR2: LGHDT, YNNKEL (reference sequence). This CDR3 is 19 amino acids long. CDR3 loop: CASSQDRETSSSGANVLTF. The CDR3 DNA sequence: TGTGCCAGCAGCCAAGATCGAGAGACTTCCAGCTCTGGGGCCAACGTCCTGACTTTC.

This sequence joins TRBV7-6 and TRBJ2-3; 13 bases are a match to TRBD2. This CDR3 region has 16 residues. CDR1 is SGHVS and CDR2 is FNYEAQ in the germline V gene. The trim removed 4 bases at V and 3 bases at J, leaving 4 bases unmatched. The CDR3, as DNA: TGTGCCAGCAGCTCTAGACTAGCGGGGGGAACAGATACGCAGTATTTT. Encoded protein: CASSSRLAGGTDTQYF.

The CDR3 DNA reads as TGTGCCAGCAGTGCTGCCGGGACAGGGGTCTGGAGGAATGAAAAACTGTTTTTT. Translating gives CASSAAGTGVWRNEKLFF. The chain carries TRBV6-1 and TRBJ1-4; 10 nucleotides match TRBD1. From germline, CDR1 is MNHNS and CDR2 SASEGT. The CDR3 runs to 18 residues. V trimming: 4 bases; J trimming: 5 bases; junction bases outside the gene matches: 13.

This rearrangement joins TRBV10-3 to TRBJ1-5; D unclear. The germline CDR1 and CDR2 sequences are ENHRY and SYGVKD. Trimming cost V 0 bases and J 4 bases, with 10 bases left between them. This CDR3 comprises 15 residues. The CDR3 region has the DNA TGTGCCATCAGTGAGTCTGAGGTTCTGAATCAGCCCCAGCATTTT. Protein product: CAISESEVLNQPQHF.

V gene TRBV4-1 combines with J gene TRBJ1-2; TRBD1 is a possible D gene (6 bases). This CDR3 has 13 amino acids. V lost 1 base, J lost 5 bases, and 8 bases lay in between. Germline V gene sequence: CDR1 MGHRA, CDR2 YSYEKL. The CDR3 sequence is CASSQADRYGYTF. Written as DNA, the CDR3 is TGCGCCAGCAGCCAAGCGGACAGATATGGCTACACCTTC.

About this clone itself: Additional DNA sequences in this sample encode the identical CDR3. V is TRBV9 and J is TRBJ2-2, with D unclear. V shed 0 bases and J shed 8 bases, with 5 bases lying between them. Germline CDR1 reads SGDLS; CDR2 reads YYNGEE. This CDR3 comprises 12 residues. The CDR3 DNA follows: TGTGCCAGCAGCGTAGTCCTAGGGGAGCTGTTTTTT. As protein: CASSVVLGELFF.

The rearrangement links TRBV30 to TRBJ1-4; no definite D call. Per germline, CDR1 GTSNPN and CDR2 SVGIG (reference sequence). V dropped 2 bases and J dropped 7 bases, with 5 bases sitting between them. This CDR3 spans 11 amino acids. The CDR3 nucleotides are TGTGCCTGGAGTACGGGTGAAAAACTGTTTTTT. This gives the protein CAWSTGEKLFF.

This clone appeared once. The chain couples TRBV27 to TRBJ1-4, with D unresolved. The V gene's germline CDR1 is MNHEY and CDR2 SMNVEV (reference sequence). The CDR3 runs to 16 residues. Trimming took off 5 bases at V and 7 bases at J, with 20 bases between the two ends. CDR3 sequence (DNA): TGTGCCAGCAGTAGGCTTCACCTTCTTAGCGGTGAAAAACTGTTTTTT. Translated, it gives CASSRLHLLSGEKLFF.

The V gene is TRBV4-1, the J gene TRBJ2-3; D call uncertain. Trimming took off 3 bases at V and 3 bases at J, with 13 bases between the two ends. From germline, CDR1 is MGHRA and CDR2 YSYEKL. The length of the CDR3 is 15 residues. CDR3 bases: TGCGCCAGCAGCCACTATGGAGTAGGAACAGATACGCAGTATTTT. Translating gives CASSHYGVGTDTQYF.

V usage is TRBV5-1 and J usage is TRBJ1-3; 7 bases are a match to TRBD1. The germline gives CDR1 SGHRS, CDR2 YFSETQ. V trimming: 4 bases; J trimming: 2 bases; junction bases outside the gene matches: 6. The CDR3 loop spans 15 amino acids. CDR3 amino acids: CASSARQGPGNTIYF. The CDR3 region has the DNA TGCGCCAGCAGCGCAAGACAGGGCCCTGGAAACACCATATATTTT.

This rearrangement joins TRBV10-1 to TRBJ1-2, with 8 positions matching TRBD1. Germline lookup yields CDR1 WNHNN and CDR2 SYGVQD (reference sequence). The CDR3 extends over 14 amino acids. With 4 bases clipped from V and 3 bases from J, the junction kept 4 bases outside the gene matches. CDR3 sequence reads: CASSAGTGYYGYTF. The CDR3 nucleotides are TGCGCCAGCAGTGCCGGGACAGGCTACTATGGCTACACCTTC.

This clone was observed a single time. The chain employs TRBV5-8 and TRBJ1-3, with a tentative D call TRBD1 (5 bases). Germline V CDR1 and CDR2: SGHTS, YDEGEE. The CDR3 is 14 residues long. Trimming shortened V by 2 bases and J by 3 bases, and 9 bases separated the two germline ends. The CDR3 bases are TGTGCCAGCAGCTTCAGGGCGTTTGGAAACACCATATATTTT. Its translation is CASSFRAFGNTIYF. The entire variable domain, with the rest obtained from reference TRBV5-8 and TRBJ1-3, is as follows: EAGVTQSPTHLIKTRGQQATLRCSPISGHTSVYWYQQALGLGLQFLLWYDEGEERNRGNFPPRFSGRQFPNYSSELNVNALELEDSALYLCASSFRAFGNTIYFGEGSWLTVV.

The rearrangement links TRBV19 to TRBJ1-2; 7 bases are shared with TRBD1. The ends lost 4 bases at V and 5 bases at J; junction bases unmatched: 10. This CDR3 contains 15 residues. Germline values: CDR1 LNHDA, CDR2 SQIVND (reference sequence). The CDR3 DNA sequence: TGTGCCAGTAGTACTGAACACAGGGGTTGGTATGGCTACACCTTC. Protein sequence: CASSTEHRGWYGYTF.

V is TRBV6-4 and J is TRBJ1-4; perhaps TRBD1 as D (5 bases). Germline CDR1 MRHNA, CDR2 SNTAGT. V was shortened by 4 bases and J by 10 bases, with 16 bases between the two germline ends. CDR3 length equals 14 residues. The CDR3 protein is CASSGSGRRGKLFF. The CDR3 DNA follows: TGTGCCAGCAGTGGCTCCGGAAGGAGGGGAAAACTGTTTTTT.

The chain couples TRBV7-2 to TRBJ1-6, with a possible D match to TRBD1 (5 bases). This CDR3 has 15 residues. V was clipped by 1 base and J by 9 bases, with 13 bases between them. Germline CDR1 and CDR2: SGHTA and FQGNSA. Here the CDR3 DNA reads TGTGCCAGCAGCTTAGATCAGGGTACGGGTTCACCCCTCCACTTT. Amino acid sequence: CASSLDQGTGSPLHF.